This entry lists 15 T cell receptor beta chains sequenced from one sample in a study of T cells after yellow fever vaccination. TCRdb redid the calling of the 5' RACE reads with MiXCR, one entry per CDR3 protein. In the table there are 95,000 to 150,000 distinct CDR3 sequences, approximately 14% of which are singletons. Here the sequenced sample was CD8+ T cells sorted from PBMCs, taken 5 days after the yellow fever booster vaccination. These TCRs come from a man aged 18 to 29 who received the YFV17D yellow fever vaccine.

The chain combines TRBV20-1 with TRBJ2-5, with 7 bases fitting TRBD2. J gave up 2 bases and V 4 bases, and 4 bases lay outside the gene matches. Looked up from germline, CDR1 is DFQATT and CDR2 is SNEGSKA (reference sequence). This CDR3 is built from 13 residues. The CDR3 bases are TGCAGTGCTACCACCGGGGGGCAAGAGACCCAGTACTTC. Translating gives CSATTGGQETQYF.

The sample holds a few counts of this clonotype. The CDR3 DNA reads as TGTGCCAGCAGTGCAAGGGACAGGAATAGCTCCTACGAGCAGTACGTC. It yields the protein CASSARDRNSSYEQYV. This sequence joins TRBV6-4 and TRBJ2-7, with 8 nucleotides matching TRBD1. The CDR3 is made up of 16 amino acids. The V segment lost 4 bases and the J segment 0 bases; nucleotides outside the gene matches: 8. Per the germline V gene, CDR1 is MRHNA and CDR2 is SNTAGT.

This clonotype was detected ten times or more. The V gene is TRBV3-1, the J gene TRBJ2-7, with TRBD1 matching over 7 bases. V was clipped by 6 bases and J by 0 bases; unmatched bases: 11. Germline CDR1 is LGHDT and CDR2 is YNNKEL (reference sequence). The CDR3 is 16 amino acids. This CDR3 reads CASSPLPGQNSYEQYF. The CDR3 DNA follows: TGTGCCAGCAGTCCCCTCCCGGGACAGAACTCCTACGAGCAGTACTTC.

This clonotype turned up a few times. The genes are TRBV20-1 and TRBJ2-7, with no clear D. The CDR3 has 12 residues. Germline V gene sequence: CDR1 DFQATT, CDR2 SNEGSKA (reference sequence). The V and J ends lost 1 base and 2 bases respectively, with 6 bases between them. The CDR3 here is CSARGETYEQYV. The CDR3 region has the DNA TGCAGTGCTAGAGGGGAAACCTACGAGCAGTACGTC.

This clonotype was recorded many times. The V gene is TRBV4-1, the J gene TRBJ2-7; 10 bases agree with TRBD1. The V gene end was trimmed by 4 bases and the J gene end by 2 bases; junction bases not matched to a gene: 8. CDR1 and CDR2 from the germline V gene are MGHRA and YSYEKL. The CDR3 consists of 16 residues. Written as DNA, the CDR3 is TGCGCCAGCAGCCCGATCGGGACAGGGGCGGCCTACGAGCAGTACTTC. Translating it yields CASSPIGTGAAYEQYF.

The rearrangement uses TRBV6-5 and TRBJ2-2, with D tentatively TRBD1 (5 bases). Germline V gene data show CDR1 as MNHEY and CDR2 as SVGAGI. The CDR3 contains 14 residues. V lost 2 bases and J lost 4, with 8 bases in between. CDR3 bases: TGTGCCAGCAGTTACGGGGCCGGCACCGGGGAGCTGTTTTTT. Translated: CASSYGAGTGELFF.

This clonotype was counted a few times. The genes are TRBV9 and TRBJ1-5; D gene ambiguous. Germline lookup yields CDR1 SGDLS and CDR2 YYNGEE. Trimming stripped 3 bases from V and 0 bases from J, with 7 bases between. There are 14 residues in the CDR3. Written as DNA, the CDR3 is TGTGCCAGCAGCGAGGATTATAGCAATCAGCCCCAGCATTTT. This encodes CASSEDYSNQPQHF.

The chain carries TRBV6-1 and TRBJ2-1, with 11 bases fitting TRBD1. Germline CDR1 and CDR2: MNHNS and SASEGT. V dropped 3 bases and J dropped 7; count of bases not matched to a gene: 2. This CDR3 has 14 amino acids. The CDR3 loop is CASSDRDRGNEQFF. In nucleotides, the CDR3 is TGTGCCAGCAGTGATAGGGACAGGGGGAATGAGCAGTTCTTC.

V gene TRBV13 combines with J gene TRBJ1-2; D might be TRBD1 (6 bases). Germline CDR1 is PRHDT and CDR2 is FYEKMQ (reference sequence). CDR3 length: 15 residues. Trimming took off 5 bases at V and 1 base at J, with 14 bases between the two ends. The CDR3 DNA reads TGTGCCAGCAGCGAAGGAACAGGGCTTAACTATGGCTACACCTTC. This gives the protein CASSEGTGLNYGYTF. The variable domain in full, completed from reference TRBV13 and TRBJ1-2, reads AAGVIQSPRHLIKEKRETATLKCYPIPRHDTVYWYQQGPGQDPQFLISFYEKMQSDKGSIPDRFSAQQFSDYHSELNMSSLELGDSALYFCASSEGTGLNYGYTFGSGTRLTVV.

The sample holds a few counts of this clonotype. CDR3 sequence (DNA): TGTGCCAGCCTGACAGAGTACAATGAGCAGTTCTTC. It encodes CASLTEYNEQFF. The chain recombines TRBV6-5 with TRBJ2-1; TRBD1 is a possible D gene (5 bases). The CDR3 extends over 12 amino acids. Trimming took 8 bases from V and 4 from J, leaving 9 bases between them. Germline V CDR1 and CDR2: MNHEY, SVGAGI.

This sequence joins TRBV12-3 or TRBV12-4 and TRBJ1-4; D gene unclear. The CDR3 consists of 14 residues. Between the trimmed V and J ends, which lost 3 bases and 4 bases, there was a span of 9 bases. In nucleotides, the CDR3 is TGTGCCAGCAGTTTCTGGCAGGTTAATGAAAAACTGTTTTTT. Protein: CASSFWQVNEKLFF.

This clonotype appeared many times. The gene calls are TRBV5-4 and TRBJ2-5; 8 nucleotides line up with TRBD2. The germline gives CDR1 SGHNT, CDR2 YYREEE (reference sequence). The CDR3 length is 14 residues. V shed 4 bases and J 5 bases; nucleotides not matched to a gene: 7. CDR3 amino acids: CASSTGLDGETQYF. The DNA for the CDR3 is TGTGCCAGCAGCACGGGACTAGACGGGGAGACCCAGTACTTC.

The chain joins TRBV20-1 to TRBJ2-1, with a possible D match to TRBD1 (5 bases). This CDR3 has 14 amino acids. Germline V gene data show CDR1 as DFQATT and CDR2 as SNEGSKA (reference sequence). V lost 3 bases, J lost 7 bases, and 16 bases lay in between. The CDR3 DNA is TGCAGTGCTAGGGGCCAGTTTGGGGCGAATGAGCAGTTCTTC. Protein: CSARGQFGANEQFF.

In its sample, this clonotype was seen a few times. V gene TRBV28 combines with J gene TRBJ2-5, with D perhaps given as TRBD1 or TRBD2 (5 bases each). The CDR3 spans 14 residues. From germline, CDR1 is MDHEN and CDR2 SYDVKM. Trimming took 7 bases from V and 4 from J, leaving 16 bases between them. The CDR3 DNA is TGTGCCAGCACCCCCGGCGAGGGGTCAGAGACCCAGTACTTC. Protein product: CASTPGEGSETQYF.

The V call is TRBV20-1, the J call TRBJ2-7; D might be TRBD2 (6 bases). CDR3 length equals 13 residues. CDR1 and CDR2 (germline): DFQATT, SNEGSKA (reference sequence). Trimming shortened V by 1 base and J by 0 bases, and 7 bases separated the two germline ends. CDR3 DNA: TGCAGTGCTAGAGGGAGGGACTCCTACGAGCAGTACGTC. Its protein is CSARGRDSYEQYV.